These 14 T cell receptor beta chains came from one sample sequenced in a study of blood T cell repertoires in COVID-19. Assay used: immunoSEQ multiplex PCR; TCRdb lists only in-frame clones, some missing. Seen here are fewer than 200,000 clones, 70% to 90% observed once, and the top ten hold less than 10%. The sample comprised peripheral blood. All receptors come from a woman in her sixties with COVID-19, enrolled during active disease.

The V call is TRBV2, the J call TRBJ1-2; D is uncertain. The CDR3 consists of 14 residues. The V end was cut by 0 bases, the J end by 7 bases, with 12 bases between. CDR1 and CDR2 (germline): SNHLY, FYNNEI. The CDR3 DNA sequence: TGTGCCAGCAGTGAAGCGCTTAGGAGTGCTGGCTACACCTTC. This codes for CASSEALRSAGYTF.

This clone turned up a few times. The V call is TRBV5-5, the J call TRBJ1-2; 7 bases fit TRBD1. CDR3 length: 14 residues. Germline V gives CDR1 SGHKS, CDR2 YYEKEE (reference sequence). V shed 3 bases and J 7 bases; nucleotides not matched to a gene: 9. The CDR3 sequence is CASSSLTGSGGYTF. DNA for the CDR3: TGTGCCAGCAGCTCCCTGACAGGGTCTGGTGGCTACACCTTC.

CDR3 sequence reads: CASSSAGGPMTGELFF. Written as DNA, the CDR3 is TGTGCCAGCAGCTCAGCGGGAGGGCCAATGACCGGGGAGCTGTTTTTT. This chain uses TRBV7-6 with TRBJ2-2, with 10 bases aligning to TRBD2. The germline CDR1 and CDR2 sequences are SGHVS and FNYEAQ. Trimming at V came to 4 bases and at J to 5 bases, leaving 7 bases not matched to a gene. CDR3 size: 16 residues.

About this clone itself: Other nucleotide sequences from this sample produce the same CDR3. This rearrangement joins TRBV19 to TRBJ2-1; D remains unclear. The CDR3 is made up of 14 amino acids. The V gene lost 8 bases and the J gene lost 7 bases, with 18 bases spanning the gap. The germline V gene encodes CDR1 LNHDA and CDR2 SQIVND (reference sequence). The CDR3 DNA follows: TGTGCCAGTTTTAGCCCACCCCCCCAAAATGAGCAGTTCTTC. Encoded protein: CASFSPPPQNEQFF.

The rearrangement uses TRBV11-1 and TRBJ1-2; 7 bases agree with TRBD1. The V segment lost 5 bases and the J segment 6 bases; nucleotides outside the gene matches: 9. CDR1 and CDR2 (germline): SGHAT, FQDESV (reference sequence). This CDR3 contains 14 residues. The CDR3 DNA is TGTGCCAGCAGCCAAGATTACAGGGGCCATGGCTACACCTTC. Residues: CASSQDYRGHGYTF.

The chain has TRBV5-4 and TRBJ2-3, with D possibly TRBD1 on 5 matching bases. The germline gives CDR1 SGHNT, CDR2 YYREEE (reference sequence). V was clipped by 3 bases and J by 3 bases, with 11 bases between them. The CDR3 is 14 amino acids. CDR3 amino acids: CASSSSAGTDTQYF. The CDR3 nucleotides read TGTGCCAGCAGCTCCAGCGCAGGGACAGATACGCAGTATTTT.

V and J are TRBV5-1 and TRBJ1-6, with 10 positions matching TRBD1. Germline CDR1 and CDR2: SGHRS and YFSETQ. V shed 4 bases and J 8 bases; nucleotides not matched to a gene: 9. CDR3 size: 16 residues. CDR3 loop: CASSPSTGTGDSPLHF. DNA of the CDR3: TGCGCCAGCAGCCCCTCAACCGGGACAGGGGATTCACCCCTCCACTTT.

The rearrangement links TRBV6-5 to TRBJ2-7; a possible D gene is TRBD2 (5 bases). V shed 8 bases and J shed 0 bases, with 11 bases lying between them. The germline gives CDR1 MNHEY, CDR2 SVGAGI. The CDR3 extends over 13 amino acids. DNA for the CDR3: TGTGCCAGCGGGAGCCGGGGCTCCTACGAGCAGTACTTC. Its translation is CASGSRGSYEQYF.

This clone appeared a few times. The CDR3 region is CAWSVLDSNQPQHF. The CDR3 DNA sequence: TGTGCCTGGAGTGTGCTAGATAGCAATCAGCCCCAGCATTTT. This chain links TRBV30 with TRBJ1-5; D unclear. Germline CDR1 reads GTSNPN; CDR2 reads SVGIG (reference sequence). This CDR3 region has 14 residues. With 0 bases removed from V and 0 bases from J, the gap between germline ends came to 6 bases.

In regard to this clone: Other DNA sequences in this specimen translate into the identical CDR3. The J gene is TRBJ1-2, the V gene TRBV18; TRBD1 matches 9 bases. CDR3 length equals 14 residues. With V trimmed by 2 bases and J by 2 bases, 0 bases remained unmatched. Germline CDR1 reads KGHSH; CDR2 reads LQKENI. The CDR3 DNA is TGTGCCAGCTCACCAGGGACAGGGAACTATGGCTACACCTTC. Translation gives CASSPGTGNYGYTF. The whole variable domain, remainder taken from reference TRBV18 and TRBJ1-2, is NAGVMQNPRHLVRRRGQEARLRCSPMKGHSHVYWYRQLPEEGLKFMVYLQKENIIDESGMPKERFSAEFPKEGPSILRIQQVVRGDSAAYFCASSPGTGNYGYTFGSGTRLTVV.

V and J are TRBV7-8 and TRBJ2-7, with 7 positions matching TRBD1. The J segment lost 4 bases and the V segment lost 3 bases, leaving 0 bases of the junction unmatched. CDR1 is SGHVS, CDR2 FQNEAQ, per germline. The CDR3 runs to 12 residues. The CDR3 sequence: CASSLTGYEQYF. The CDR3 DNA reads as TGTGCCAGCAGCTTGACAGGGTACGAGCAGTACTTC. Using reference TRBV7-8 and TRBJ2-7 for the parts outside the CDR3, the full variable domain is GAGVSQSPRYKVAKRGQDVALRCDPISGHVSLFWYQQALGQGPEFLTYFQNEAQLDKSGLPSDRFFAERPEGSVSTLKIQRTQQEDSAVYLCASSLTGYEQYFGPGTRLTVT.

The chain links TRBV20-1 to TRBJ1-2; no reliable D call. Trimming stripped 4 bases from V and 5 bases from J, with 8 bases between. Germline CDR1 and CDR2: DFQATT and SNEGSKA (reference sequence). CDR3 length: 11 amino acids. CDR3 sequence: CSANREYGYTF. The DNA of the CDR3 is TGCAGTGCTAACAGAGAGTATGGCTACACCTTC.

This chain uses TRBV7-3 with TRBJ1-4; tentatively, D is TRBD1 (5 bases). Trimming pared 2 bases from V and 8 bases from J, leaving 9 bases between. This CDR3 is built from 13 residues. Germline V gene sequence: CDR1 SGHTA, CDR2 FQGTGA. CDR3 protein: CASSLLRGEKLFF. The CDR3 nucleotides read TGTGCCAGCAGCTTATTAAGGGGCGAAAAACTGTTTTTT.

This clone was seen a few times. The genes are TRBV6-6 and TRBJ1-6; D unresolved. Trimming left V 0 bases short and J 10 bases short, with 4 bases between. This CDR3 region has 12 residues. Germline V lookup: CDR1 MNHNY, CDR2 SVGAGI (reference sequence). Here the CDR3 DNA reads TGTGCCAGCAGTTACTCGGAGTCACCCCTCCACTTT. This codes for CASSYSESPLHF.